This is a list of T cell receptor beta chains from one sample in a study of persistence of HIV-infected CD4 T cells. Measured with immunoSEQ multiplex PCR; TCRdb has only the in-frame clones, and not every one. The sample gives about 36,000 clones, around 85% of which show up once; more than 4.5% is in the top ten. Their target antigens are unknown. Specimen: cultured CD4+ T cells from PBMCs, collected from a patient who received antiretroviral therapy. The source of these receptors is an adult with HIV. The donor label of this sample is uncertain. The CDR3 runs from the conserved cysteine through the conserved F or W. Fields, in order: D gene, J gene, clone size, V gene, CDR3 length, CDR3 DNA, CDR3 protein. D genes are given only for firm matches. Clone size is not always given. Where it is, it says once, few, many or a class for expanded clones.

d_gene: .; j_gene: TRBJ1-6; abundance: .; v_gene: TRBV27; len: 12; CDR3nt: TGTGCCAGCAGGACAGGAAATTCACCCCTCCACTTT; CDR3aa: CASRTGNSPLHF
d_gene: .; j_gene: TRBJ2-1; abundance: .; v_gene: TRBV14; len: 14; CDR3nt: TGTGCCAGCAGCCAAGTTACCGCGCAGAATGAGCAGTTCTTC; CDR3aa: CASSQVTAQNEQFF
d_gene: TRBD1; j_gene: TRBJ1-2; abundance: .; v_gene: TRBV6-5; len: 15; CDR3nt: TGTGCCAGCACCCTAGACAGGGGCGATCTCTATGGCTACACCTTC; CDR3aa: CASTLDRGDLYGYTF
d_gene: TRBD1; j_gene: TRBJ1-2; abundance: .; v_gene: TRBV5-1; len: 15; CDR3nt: TGCGCCAGCAGCTTGGAACAGGGGTGGAACTATGGCTACACCTTC; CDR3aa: CASSLEQGWNYGYTF
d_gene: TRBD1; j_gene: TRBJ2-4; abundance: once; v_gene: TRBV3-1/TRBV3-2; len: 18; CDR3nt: TGTGCCAGCAGCCATTACGGGACAGGAGGGGTACCGAAAAACATTCAGTACTTC; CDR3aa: CASSHYGTGGVPKNIQYF
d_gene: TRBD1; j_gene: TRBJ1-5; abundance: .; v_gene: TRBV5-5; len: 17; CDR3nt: TGTGCCAGCAGCTTGGATAGTTGGGACAGGGCCTCAGAGCCCCAGCATTTT; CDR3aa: CASSLDSWDRASEPQHF
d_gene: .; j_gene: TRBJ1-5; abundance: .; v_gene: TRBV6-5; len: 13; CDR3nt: TGTGCCAGCCGGGACACGTCCGATCAGCCCCAGCATTTT; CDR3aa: CASRDTSDQPQHF
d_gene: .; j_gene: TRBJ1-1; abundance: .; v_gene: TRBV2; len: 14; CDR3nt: TGTGCCAGCAGTGTATGGCAGGGCAACACTGAAGCTTTCTTT; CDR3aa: CASSVWQGNTEAFF
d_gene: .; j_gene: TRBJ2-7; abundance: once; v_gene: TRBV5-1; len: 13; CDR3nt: TGCGCCAGCAGCTTGGATCCAGCCTACGAGCAGTACTTC; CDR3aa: CASSLDPAYEQYF
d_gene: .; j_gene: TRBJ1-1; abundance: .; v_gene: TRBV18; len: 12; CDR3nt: TGTGCCAGCTCAGCTATAGGGACTGAAGCTTTCTTT; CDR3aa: CASSAIGTEAFF